Below, one T cell receptor (beta chain) is given with its context. Germline V gene data show CDR1 as MNHEY and CDR2 as SVGAGI. The CDR3 sequence is 15 residues long. V lost 10 bases and J 0 bases, leaving 18 bases between the germline ends. How the authors handled the data: Amplification of reference gene primers was used by the study to estimate nucleated cell counts. This table comes from immunoSEQ multiplex PCR, and its TCRdb copy is limited to in-frame clones, with some not included. The V and J calls and clone size are taken from that table; D and trimming were inferred from the DNA. The sample lists fewer than 65,000 clones, about 90% occurring once. The data were taken from a study of blood T cell repertoires in COVID-19. The wider study: Spain, Italy and the United States supplied samples that represented acute and convalescent COVID-19.

The TCR was taken from a woman aged 55-70 years with active or convalescent COVID-19. Sample: peripheral blood. V and J are TRBV6-5 and TRBJ1-2, with a tentative D call TRBD1 (6 bases). The CDR3 DNA is TGTGCCACATTAAAACGGACAGTCCCTAACTATGGCTACACCTTC. Encoded protein: CATLKRTVPNYGYTF.